These 20 T cell receptor beta chains came from one sample sequenced in a study of response to subunit inactivated influenza vaccine. TCRdb reanalysed the RT-PCR reads using MiXCR and keeps one entry per CDR3 protein. Of 530,000 or so distinct CDR3 sequences in the sample, 25% were seen once. The sequencing here drew on CD4+ T cells sorted from PBMCs, taken more than 4 days after vaccination. The receptors derive from a man aged 50 to 60 who received an inactivated influenza vaccine.

CDR3: CASSLGSGYNNEQFF. CDR3 DNA: TGTGCCAGCAGCCTCGGTTCGGGGTATAACAATGAGCAGTTCTTC. The chain has TRBV3-1 and TRBJ2-1, with D perhaps matching TRBD2 (5 bases). V lost 4 bases, J lost 5 bases, and 15 bases lay in between. Germline V gives CDR1 LGHDT, CDR2 YNNKEL (reference sequence). The CDR3 length is 15 residues.

The V call is TRBV25-1, the J call TRBJ1-2, with D hard to call. Germline V CDR1 and CDR2: MGHDK, SYGVNS. The CDR3 totals 12 residues. The V end lost 2 bases, the J end lost 8 bases, and 9 bases lay between the germline ends. For the CDR3, the DNA is TGTGCCAGCAGTGAAAGCGGGCTCGGCTACACCTTC. Amino acid sequence: CASSESGLGYTF.

This clonotype has a count of ten or more. The V and J genes are TRBV27 and TRBJ2-7; tentatively, D is TRBD1 (5 bases). Looked up from germline, CDR1 is MNHEY and CDR2 is SMNVEV (reference sequence). V lost 5 bases and J lost 0, with 11 bases in between. The CDR3 runs 14 residues. CDR3 DNA: TGTGCCAGCAGTGCGACAGTATACTCCTACGAGCAGTACTTC. Encoded protein: CASSATVYSYEQYF.

This sequence joins TRBV7-3 and TRBJ1-1; 8 bases line up with TRBD1. V shed 5 bases, J shed 4 bases, and the junction held 6 bases outside the gene matches. Germline loops: CDR1 SGHTA, CDR2 FQGTGA. This CDR3 spans 14 amino acids. Here the CDR3 reads CASSPRGLGTEAFF. The CDR3 DNA is TGTGCCAGCAGCCCCAGGGGGCTTGGCACTGAAGCTTTCTTT. Using reference TRBV7-3 and TRBJ1-1 for the parts outside the CDR3, the full variable domain is GAGVSQTPSNKVTEKGKYVELRCDPISGHTALYWYRQSLGQGPEFLIYFQGTGAADDSGLPNDRFFAVRPEGSVSTLKIQRTERGDSAVYLCASSPRGLGTEAFFGQGTRLTVV.

A few counts support this clonotype. The chain couples TRBV4-3 to TRBJ2-3, with D possibly TRBD1 on 5 matching bases. The V end was cut by 0 bases, the J end by 2 bases, with 9 bases between. The germline V gene encodes CDR1 LGHNA and CDR2 YSLEER. CDR3 length: 15 residues. The CDR3 sequence is CASSQDAGNTDTQYF. CDR3 DNA: TGCGCCAGCAGCCAAGATGCAGGGAACACAGATACGCAGTATTTT.

In this sample, this clonotype turned up many times. The chain carries TRBV9 and TRBJ1-3; D is undetermined. V was cut by 5 bases and J by 0 bases, with 12 bases left in between. Germline-derived CDR1 and CDR2 are SGDLS and YYNGEE. This CDR3 region has 15 residues. Written as DNA, the CDR3 is TGTGCCAGCAGTAAACAGCCGTTCTCTGGAAACACCATATATTTT. It translates to CASSKQPFSGNTIYF.

This clonotype was recorded a few times. This chain connects TRBV20-1 to TRBJ2-3, with TRBD2 matching over 15 bases. Losses at the gene ends were 6 bases for V and 0 bases for J; bases not matched to a gene: 10. This CDR3 is built from 18 residues. Per germline, CDR1 DFQATT and CDR2 SNEGSKA (reference sequence). CDR3 nucleotides: TGCAGTGCACGGGGACTAGCGGGGGGAGAGACTAGCACAGATACGCAGTATTTT. Encoded protein: CSARGLAGGETSTDTQYF.

The chain employs TRBV7-9 and TRBJ2-1; D unresolved. Trimming cost V 4 bases and J 9 bases, with 16 bases left between them. The CDR3 contains 14 residues. Germline V gene data show CDR1 as SEHNR and CDR2 as FQNEAQ (reference sequence). CDR3 DNA sequence: TGTGCCAGCAGCTCGCTAGTAGGGCAAATTGAGCAGTTCTTC. Translation: CASSSLVGQIEQFF.

A few counts support this clonotype. This chain uses TRBV20-1 with TRBJ1-1; D is perhaps TRBD1 (5 bases). This CDR3 has 14 residues. Germline V CDR1 and CDR2: DFQATT, SNEGSKA (reference sequence). V gave up 0 bases and J gave up 3 bases, with 11 bases separating them. CDR3 in DNA: TGCAGTGCTAGAGATCGGGGGGTGGACACTGAAGCTTTCTTT. Translated: CSARDRGVDTEAFF.

This clonotype was counted between two and nine times. The chain has TRBV5-6 and TRBJ1-2, with 8 bases identical to TRBD1. The CDR3 sequence is 15 residues long. Trimming at V came to 3 bases and at J to 1 base, leaving 5 bases not matched to a gene. Germline CDR1 SGHDT, CDR2 YYEEEE. The CDR3 is CASSSQGAFNYGYTF. CDR3 DNA: TGTGCCAGCAGCTCGCAGGGGGCGTTTAACTATGGCTACACCTTC.

V usage is TRBV29-1 and J usage is TRBJ2-5; D is unresolved. Trimming cost V 2 bases and J 3 bases, with 7 bases left between them. The CDR3 totals 12 residues. Per germline, CDR1 SQVTM and CDR2 ANQGSEA. The CDR3 loop is CSVERQKETQYF. DNA of the CDR3: TGCAGCGTTGAACGTCAGAAAGAGACCCAGTACTTC. Variable domain in full (rest from reference TRBV29-1 and TRBJ2-5): SAVISQKPSRDICQRGTSLTIQCQVDSQVTMMFWYRQQPGQSLTLIATANQGSEATYESGFVIDKFPISRPNLTFSTLTVSNMSPEDSSIYLCSVERQKETQYFGPGTRLLVL.

The V gene is TRBV2, the J gene TRBJ1-1; 7 nucleotides match TRBD1. There are 17 residues in the CDR3. Trimming cost V 6 bases and J 0 bases; bases outside gene matches: 13. CDR1 and CDR2 (germline): SNHLY, FYNNEI. The CDR3, as DNA: TGTGCCAGCAGCCTCGGACAGGTACGGGTGTTGAACACTGAAGCTTTCTTT. Its translation is CASSLGQVRVLNTEAFF.

This clonotype was counted between two and nine times. The V and J genes are TRBV5-1 and TRBJ2-7; tentatively, D is TRBD1 (5 bases). This CDR3 is built from 13 residues. The germline V gene has CDR1 SGHRS and CDR2 YFSETQ. Trimming removed 4 bases at V and 3 bases at J, with 11 bases between. The CDR3 coding sequence is TGCGCCAGCAGCGTGGACACAAACTACGAGCAGTACTTC. Its protein product is CASSVDTNYEQYF.

In this sample, this clonotype turned up a few times. V gene TRBV29-1 combines with J gene TRBJ2-7; 10 nucleotides line up with TRBD1. The germline gives CDR1 SQVTM, CDR2 ANQGSEA. V dropped 7 bases and J dropped 4; count of bases not matched to a gene: 4. The CDR3 is made up of 12 amino acids. The DNA of the CDR3 is TGCAGCGGCCGGACAGGGGGTTACGAGCAGTACTTC. Its translation: CSGRTGGYEQYF.

The chain is built from TRBV6-2 or TRBV6-3 and TRBJ2-1; TRBD2 agrees at 10 bases. The V and J ends lost 7 bases and 6 bases, in that order; junction bases with no gene match: 9. CDR1 and CDR2 (germline): MNHEY, SVGEGT. This CDR3 comprises 15 residues. The chain's CDR3 is CASTQLAGPLNEQFF. CDR3 sequence (DNA): TGTGCCAGCACCCAACTAGCGGGACCCCTCAATGAGCAGTTCTTC.

The J gene is TRBJ1-1, the V gene TRBV5-1, with D tentatively TRBD1 (5 bases). Germline loops: CDR1 SGHRS, CDR2 YFSETQ. The CDR3 contains 14 residues. V lost 1 base to trimming and J lost 6 bases, with 13 bases between them. The CDR3 reads CASSLPAGTPEAFF. DNA of the CDR3: TGCGCCAGCAGCTTGCCGGCAGGGACCCCTGAAGCTTTCTTT.

This chain connects TRBV12-3 or TRBV12-4 to TRBJ2-2; D is uncertain. This CDR3 is 12 amino acids long. V was clipped by 2 bases and J by 6 bases, with 4 bases between them. CDR3 nucleotide sequence: TGTGCCAGCAGTTTAATCGCCGGGGAGCTGTTTTTT. It translates to CASSLIAGELFF.

This clonotype was detected only a few times. J is TRBJ2-7 and V is TRBV28, with D tentatively TRBD1 (5 bases). The CDR3 totals 14 residues. With 0 bases removed from V and 6 bases from J, the gap between germline ends came to 12 bases. Germline values: CDR1 MDHEN, CDR2 SYDVKM. The CDR3 sequence: CASSLWGLDREQYF. The CDR3 DNA follows: TGTGCCAGCAGTTTATGGGGGCTAGACCGCGAGCAGTACTTC.

The genes are TRBV5-1 and TRBJ2-3, with a possible D match to TRBD1 (5 bases). This CDR3 comprises 19 residues. V lost 2 bases to trimming and J lost 3 bases, with 25 bases between them. The germline CDR1 and CDR2 sequences are SGHRS and YFSETQ. CDR3 in amino acids: CASSFPRNLRVSTTDTQYF. The CDR3 bases are TGCGCCAGCAGCTTCCCTAGAAATCTCAGGGTCAGTACGACAGATACGCAGTATTTT.

The V and J genes are TRBV12-2 and TRBJ1-6; the table's D gene call, TRBD1, was not cross checked with the DNA. TRBV12-2 is a pseudogene segment. CDR3 size: 15 residues. The CDR3 nucleotides are TGTGCAAGTCGCTCAAAAGACAGGGAGCATTCACCCCTCCACTTT. It is translated as CASRSKDREHSPLHF.